This T cell receptor (beta chain) was sequenced during a study of response to subunit inactivated influenza vaccine. Study conclusions and caveats: It was suggested by the authors that few new T cells are recruited by each seasonal influenza vaccination.

TCRdb re-derived calls from the RT-PCR reads in MiXCR, one entry per CDR3 protein. The sample includes about 180,000 distinct CDR3 sequences, around 9.2% seen only once; the top ten take roughly a tenth. This clonotype has only a few counts. What it recognizes is unknown. This CDR3 is 16 amino acids long. Germline CDR1 is LGHNA and CDR2 is YNFKEQ. With 1 base removed from V and 4 bases from J, the gap between germline ends came to 14 bases. Source: non-naive T cells sorted from PBMCs, taken on the day of vaccination. The chain is built from TRBV4-2 and TRBJ1-3, with a tentative D call TRBD1 (5 bases). This receptor was taken from a man aged 45 to 65 who received an inactivated influenza vaccine. The CDR3 sequence is CASSQARRGDGNTIYF. CDR3 DNA: TGTGCCAGCAGCCAAGCTCGACGTGGGGACGGAAACACCATATATTTT.